Listed here are 20 T cell receptor beta chains from one sample, sequenced in a study of control samples from healthy donors and cancer patients. Here immunoSEQ multiplex PCR was the method, and the copy in TCRdb shows in-frame clones only, minus some. The sample lists about 120,000 clones, around 87% occurring once. The sample taken for sequencing was blood. The receptor set was obtained from a man between 40 and 49 years old in good health.

The V gene is TRBV12-5, the J gene TRBJ1-1, with D unresolved. Germline assignment: CDR1 LGHNT and CDR2 FRNRAP. There are 14 residues in the CDR3. V lost 2 bases, J lost 2 bases, and 9 bases lay in between. The CDR3 bases are TGTGCTAGTGGTTTGACGGGAACTAACACTGAAGCTTTCTTT. Amino acid sequence: CASGLTGTNTEAFF. Complete variable domain (other parts from reference TRBV12-5 and TRBJ1-1): DARVTQTPRHKVTEMGQEVTMRCQPILGHNTVFWYRQTMMQGLELLAYFRNRAPLDDSGMPKDRFSAEMPDATLATLKIQPSEPRDSAVYFCASGLTGTNTEAFFGQGTRLTVV.

V usage is TRBV6-6 and J usage is TRBJ2-1, with 12 bases lining up with TRBD2. Trimming cost V 5 bases and J 14 bases; bases outside gene matches: 7. Germline assignment: CDR1 MNHNY and CDR2 SVGAGI (reference sequence). CDR3 size: 13 residues. The chain's CDR3 is CASSNPLAGGEFF. The CDR3 nucleotides are TGTGCCAGCAGTAACCCACTAGCGGGAGGAGAGTTCTTC.

The CDR3 DNA follows: TGCGCCAGCAGCCAAGTGGAGGCTAACTATGGCTACACCTTC. Protein product: CASSQVEANYGYTF. The chain has TRBV4-1 and TRBJ1-2; D ambiguous. V was trimmed by 1 base and J by 0 bases, leaving 6 bases between them. The CDR3 length is 14 residues. From germline, CDR1 is MGHRA and CDR2 YSYEKL.

The chain uses TRBV18 and TRBJ1-3, with TRBD1 as a possible D gene (5 bases). Trimming shortened V by 0 bases and J by 0 bases, and 6 bases separated the two germline ends. Germline V gene sequence: CDR1 KGHSH, CDR2 LQKENI. The CDR3 totals 15 residues. The CDR3 region is CASSPPGGSGNTIYF. The CDR3 DNA sequence: TGTGCCAGCTCACCACCTGGGGGCTCTGGAAACACCATATATTTT.

This chain links TRBV5-4 with TRBJ2-5; either TRBD1 or TRBD2 may supply D (5 bases each). V lost 5 bases and J 4 bases, leaving 12 bases between the germline ends. The CDR3 sequence is 13 residues long. The germline CDR1 and CDR2 sequences are SGHNT and YYREEE (reference sequence). In nucleotides, the CDR3 is TGTGCCAGCAGTTCACAGGACTCAGAGACCCAGTACTTC. This encodes CASSSQDSETQYF.

The chain employs TRBV18 and TRBJ1-2; the match to TRBD1 covers 8 bases. Germline V gene sequence: CDR1 KGHSH, CDR2 LQKENI. This CDR3 comprises 15 residues. V lost 3 bases to trimming and J lost 4 bases; unmatched junction nucleotides: 7. The CDR3 is CASSPPGTGIYGYTF. CDR3 sequence (DNA): TGTGCCAGCTCACCTCCCGGGACAGGTATCTATGGCTACACCTTC.

This chain uses TRBV19 with TRBJ2-5; either TRBD1 or TRBD2 may fit D (5 bases each). V lost 6 bases and J lost 0, with 14 bases in between. Germline CDR1 reads LNHDA; CDR2 reads SQIVND (reference sequence). The CDR3 is 15 residues long. The CDR3 coding sequence is TGTGCCAGTAGAGGGGTGGGACGACACCAAGAGACCCAGTACTTC. Translated, it gives CASRGVGRHQETQYF.

The chain recombines TRBV24-1 with TRBJ2-2; tentative D call: TRBD1 (5 bases). Germline V lookup: CDR1 KGHDR, CDR2 SFDVKD. The V gene lost 12 bases and the J gene lost 1 base, with 8 bases spanning the gap. This CDR3 is built from 12 residues. CDR3 sequence (DNA): TGTGCCTCAGGACAGAACACCGGGGAGCTGTTTTTT. Residues: CASGQNTGELFF.

CDR3 in DNA: TGTGCCAGCAGAGGACAATTGAACACTGAAGCTTTCTTT. Translation gives CASRGQLNTEAFF. This chain connects TRBV2 to TRBJ1-1; D possibly corresponds to TRBD1 (5 bases). V was trimmed by 6 bases and J by 0 bases, leaving 8 bases between them. The CDR3 sequence is 13 residues long. Germline V gene lookup returns CDR1 SNHLY and CDR2 FYNNEI.

The rearrangement uses TRBV24-1 and TRBJ1-5; no firm D call. The CDR3 is 13 residues long. CDR1 is KGHDR and CDR2 is SFDVKD in the germline V gene. The ends were cut back, 3 bases at V and 1 base at J, with 3 bases in the middle. The chain's CDR3 is CATSDRSNQPQHF. CDR3 bases: TGTGCCACCAGTGATCGGAGCAATCAGCCCCAGCATTTT.

This clone was picked up one time. The rearrangement joins TRBV19 to TRBJ2-7; TRBD1 matches 8 bases. The end of the DNA aligns better with TRBJ2-5, so the J call may be wrong. This CDR3 has 15 amino acids. From germline, CDR1 is LNHDA and CDR2 SQIVND (reference sequence). CDR3 sequence: CASSYPGTGQETQYF. As DNA, the CDR3 is TGTGCCAGTAGCTATCCCGGGACAGGACAAGAGACCCAGTACTTC.

In this sample, this clone turned up once. The gene calls are TRBV11-3 and TRBJ2-7, with TRBD1 identical over 7 bases. CDR1 SGHNT and CDR2 YENEEA come from the germline V gene. The CDR3 extends over 14 amino acids. V lost 4 bases, J lost 4 bases, and 7 bases stayed unmatched. The CDR3 here is CASSYFQTGYEQYF. For the CDR3, the DNA is TGTGCCAGCAGCTACTTCCAGACAGGGTACGAGCAGTACTTC.

This chain uses TRBV25-1 with TRBJ2-1, with D tentatively TRBD2 (5 bases). The CDR3 length is 13 residues. The V and J ends lost 4 bases and 7 bases respectively, with 11 bases between them. Per the germline V gene, CDR1 is MGHDK and CDR2 is SYGVNS. CDR3 DNA sequence: TGTGCCAGCAGTGCGCGTCGAGGGAATGAGCAGTTCTTC. The encoded protein is CASSARRGNEQFF.

The J gene is TRBJ2-2, the V gene TRBV7-2; D not certain. Trimming stripped 2 bases from V and 4 bases from J, with 8 bases between. The CDR3 has 14 residues. Germline V gene sequence: CDR1 SGHTA, CDR2 FQGNSA. The CDR3 DNA follows: TGTGCCAGCAGCTTATACCACCCCACCGGGGAGCTGTTTTTT. Amino acid sequence: CASSLYHPTGELFF.

The chain has TRBV9 and TRBJ2-3, with D unclear. Germline V gene sequence: CDR1 SGDLS, CDR2 YYNGEE. Trimming cost V 3 bases and J 5 bases, with 16 bases left between them. The CDR3 covers 15 residues. In DNA, the CDR3 is TGTGCCAGCAGCGCCCGGGCTCCGATGGAAGATACGCAGTATTTT. Protein product: CASSARAPMEDTQYF.

The genes are TRBV5-1 and TRBJ2-3; 7 nucleotides match TRBD2. Per the germline V gene, CDR1 is SGHRS and CDR2 is YFSETQ. This CDR3 has 15 residues. The junction had 4 bases not matched to a gene; V was cut back by 0 bases and J by 3 bases. CDR3 DNA: TGCGCCAGCAGCTTGGTCGGGAGGTCGACAGATACGCAGTATTTT. Amino acid sequence: CASSLVGRSTDTQYF.

V usage is TRBV18 and J usage is TRBJ1-5; TRBD1 matches 7 bases. The CDR3 contains 14 residues. CDR1 and CDR2 (germline): KGHSH, LQKENI. With V trimmed by 4 bases and J by 6 bases, 6 bases remained unmatched. The CDR3 reads CASSRTGEGQPQHF. The CDR3 DNA follows: TGTGCCAGCTCACGCACAGGGGAGGGTCAGCCCCAGCATTTT. Variable domain in full (rest from reference TRBV18 and TRBJ1-5): NAGVMQNPRHLVRRRGQEARLRCSPMKGHSHVYWYRQLPEEGLKFMVYLQKENIIDESGMPKERFSAEFPKEGPSILRIQQVVRGDSAAYFCASSRTGEGQPQHFGDGTRLSIL.

This sequence joins TRBV19 and TRBJ1-4; TRBD1 might be the D (5 bases). Between the trimmed V and J ends, which lost 6 bases and 4 bases, there was a span of 15 bases. The CDR3 contains 15 residues. Germline V gene lookup returns CDR1 LNHDA and CDR2 SQIVND (reference sequence). Written as DNA, the CDR3 is TGTGCCAGTAGACTAGGGACCGCCGATAATGAAAAACTGTTTTTT. This gives the protein CASRLGTADNEKLFF.

The gene calls are TRBV3-1 (or the pseudogene TRBV3-2) and TRBJ2-5; the match to TRBD2 covers 8 bases. Germline V gene data show CDR1 as LGHDT and CDR2 as YNNKEL (reference sequence). The V gene end was trimmed by 4 bases and the J gene end by 2 bases; junction bases not matched to a gene: 9. There are 16 residues in the CDR3. The CDR3 bases are TGTGCCAGCAGCCGAGGGCCGGGGGGGCTACAAGAGACCCAGTACTTC. Translation: CASSRGPGGLQETQYF.

This clone was observed once. The chain carries TRBV9 and TRBJ2-3, with D perhaps being TRBD1 or TRBD2 (6 bases each). CDR3 length: 15 residues. Trimming stripped 0 bases from V and 7 bases from J, with 15 bases between. Germline V lookup: CDR1 SGDLS, CDR2 YYNGEE. DNA for the CDR3: TGTGCCAGCAGCGTAGCGTACGGGGGCGCGAATACGCAGTATTTT. Translated: CASSVAYGGANTQYF.